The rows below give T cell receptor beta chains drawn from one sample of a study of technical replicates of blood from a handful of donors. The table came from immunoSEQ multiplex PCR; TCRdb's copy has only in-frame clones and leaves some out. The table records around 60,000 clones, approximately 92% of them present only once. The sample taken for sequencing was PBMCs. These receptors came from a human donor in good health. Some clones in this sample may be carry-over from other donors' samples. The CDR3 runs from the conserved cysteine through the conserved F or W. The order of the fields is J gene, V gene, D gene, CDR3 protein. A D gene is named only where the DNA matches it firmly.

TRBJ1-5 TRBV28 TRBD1 CASTSPGTGNQPQHF
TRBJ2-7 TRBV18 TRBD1 CASSPLSTGGHEQYF
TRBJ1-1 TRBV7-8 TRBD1 CASRNQDRDKITFF
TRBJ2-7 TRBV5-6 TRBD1 CASSLPGQGTNEQYF
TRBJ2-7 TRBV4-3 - CASSQDLGYEQYF
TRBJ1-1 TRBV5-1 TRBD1 CASSSGTGNTEAFF
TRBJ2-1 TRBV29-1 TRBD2 CSVELAGPYNEQFF
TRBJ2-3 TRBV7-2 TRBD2 CASSLAGTSASTDTQYF
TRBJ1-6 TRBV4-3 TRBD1 CASSPRGQGGSPLHF
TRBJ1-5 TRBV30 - CAWAGGLSNQPQHF
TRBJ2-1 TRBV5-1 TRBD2 CASSFSGGQFF
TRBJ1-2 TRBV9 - CASSSGGSEGYTF
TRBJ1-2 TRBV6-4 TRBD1 CASSQTGSNYGYTF
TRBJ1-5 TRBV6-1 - CASSERRGNQPQHF
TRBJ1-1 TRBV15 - CATSPRGDRQNTEAFF
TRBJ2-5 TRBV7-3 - CASSISGGAEETQYF
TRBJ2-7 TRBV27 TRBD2 CASSPILAGVYEQYF
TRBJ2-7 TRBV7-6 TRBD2 CASSLMLAGGYEQYF
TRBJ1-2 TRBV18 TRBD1 CASSVDRGDYGYTF
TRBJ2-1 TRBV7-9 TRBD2 CASSLDRLAGDRDEQFF
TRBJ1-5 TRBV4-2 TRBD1 CASSQKLDRGYQPQHF
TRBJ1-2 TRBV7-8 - CASGSTNYGYTF
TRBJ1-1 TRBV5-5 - CASSLNPAGVGTEAFF
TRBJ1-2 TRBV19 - CASRPTENYGYTF
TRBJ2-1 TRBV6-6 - CASSYRGGGGNEQFF
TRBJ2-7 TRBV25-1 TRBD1 CASSDGTGGYEQYF
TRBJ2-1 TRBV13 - CASSLVWQGGRNEQFF
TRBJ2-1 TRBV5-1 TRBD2 CASSSGESGTQQFF
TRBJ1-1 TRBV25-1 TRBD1 CASRRQGLEAFF
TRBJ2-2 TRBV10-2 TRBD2 CASRDPSGTNTGELFF
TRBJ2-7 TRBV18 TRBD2 CASANTLAGDKYEQYF
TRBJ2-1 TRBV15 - CATSLGQGQFF
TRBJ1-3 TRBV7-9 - CASSQGNTIYF
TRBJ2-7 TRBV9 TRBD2 CASSVGGGASGTYEQYF
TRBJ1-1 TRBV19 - CASTDGGGGPEAFF
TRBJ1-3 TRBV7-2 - CASSLVTASGNTIYF
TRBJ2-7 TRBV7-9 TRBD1 CASSTGQGLYEQYF
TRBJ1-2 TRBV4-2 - CASSLSEGRAGGYTF
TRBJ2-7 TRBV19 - CASSRSGSYEQYF
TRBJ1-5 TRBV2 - CASRSSYSNQPQHF
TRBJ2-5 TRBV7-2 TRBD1 CASSPDRGRQETQYF
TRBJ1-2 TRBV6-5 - CASSPPGQSYGYTF
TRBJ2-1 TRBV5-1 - CASSLVWGQAYNEQFF
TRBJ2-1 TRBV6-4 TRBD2 CASSDPVKKRGAGVEQFF
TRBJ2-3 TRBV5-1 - CASSLNPGGTDTQYF
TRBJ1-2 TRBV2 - CASSEAFRDIRGYTF
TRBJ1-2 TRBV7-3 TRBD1 CASSPGQTYGYTF